The rows below give T cell receptor beta chains drawn from one sample of a study of radiotherapy plus CTLA-4 blockade in lung cancer. Libraries were prepared by immunoSEQ multiplex PCR; TCRdb keeps only in-frame clonotypes and omits some of them. This table holds about 14,000 clones, around 87% found once. The material sequenced was peripheral blood, taken from a patient treated with radiotherapy plus ipilimumab. The receptors derive from a human donor with non-small cell lung cancer that progressed on radiotherapy plus ipilimumab. Some clones in this sample may be carry-over from other donors' samples. The CDR3 runs from the conserved cysteine through the conserved F or W. D genes are given only for firm matches. Only part of the rows carry a size: once, few, many, or a class if the clone is expanded.

>NA|TRBJ2-1|TRBV19|NA
TGTGCCAGTAGTAGAGGTGGGAGGAACAATGAGCAGTTCTTC
CASSRGGRNNEQFF
>NA|TRBJ2-5|TRBV10-3|TRBD1
TGTGCCATCAGTGTGACAGGGAGCGGAGAGACCCAGTACTTC
CAISVTGSGETQYF
>NA|TRBJ1-2|TRBV2|NA
TGTGCCAGCAGTGAAGCGGCACCGAACTATGGCTACACCTTC
CASSEAAPNYGYTF
>NA|TRBJ2-7|TRBV6-5|NA
TGTGCCAGCAGTTATCAAGCGCTAGGAGACTACGAGCAGTACTTC
CASSYQALGDYEQYF
>NA|TRBJ2-7|TRBV5-6|TRBD2
TGTGCCAGCAGCTTTGCGGGAGGCCAAACCGCAGCCTACGAGCAGTACTTC
CASSFAGGQTAAYEQYF
>NA|TRBJ2-1|TRBV5-8|NA
TGTGCCAGCAGCTTCCGGGGTGGACTCGGGAATGAGCAGTTCTTC
CASSFRGGLGNEQFF
>NA|TRBJ2-1|TRBV7-9|NA
TGTGCCAGCAAAAGGGGGGGTCCCCACAATGAGCAGTTCTTC
CASKRGGPHNEQFF
>few|TRBJ1-2|TRBV18|NA
TGTGCCAGCTCACCTGACAGGAACTATGGCTACACCTTC
CASSPDRNYGYTF
>NA|TRBJ2-1|TRBV19|NA
TGTGCCAGTAGTGGGCAGCTTGGGTCCTTCAATGAGCAGTTCTTC
CASSGQLGSFNEQFF
>NA|TRBJ2-5|TRBV5-1|TRBD2
TGCGCCAGTCAGACTAGCGGAATTAAGGAGACCCAGTACTTC
CASQTSGIKETQYF
>once|TRBJ1-6|TRBV6-1|NA
TGTGCCAGCAGTCCCCAGGGAGGTAATTCACCCCTCCACTTT
CASSPQGGNSPLHF
>NA|TRBJ2-7|TRBV4-1|TRBD2
TGCGCCAGCAGCTATCAAATTTCTAGCGGGAGGGAATCGGGCCCCTCCTACGAGCAGTACTTC
CASSYQISSGRESGPSYEQYF
>NA|TRBJ1-4|TRBV11-1|NA
TGTGCCAGCAGCTTGCGACAGTTCCATGAAAAACTGTTTTTT
CASSLRQFHEKLFF
>NA|TRBJ2-7|TRBV6-1|NA
TGTGCCAGCAGTAAGAAGGACAATACCTACGAGCAGTACTTC
CASSKKDNTYEQYF
>NA|TRBJ2-2|TRBV6-6|NA
TGTGCCAGCAGTTACTGGAGCCTGGGGAGCACCGGGGAGCTGTTTTTT
CASSYWSLGSTGELFF
>NA|TRBJ2-7|TRBV7-9|NA
TGTGCCAGCAATTCGGACCGGACGGGAACCTACGAGCAGTACTTC
CASNSDRTGTYEQYF
>NA|TRBJ2-7|TRBV19|NA
TGTGCCACTAGGGGTCTGGCTGACAAGTACTTC
CATRGLADKYF